This TCR beta chain was identified during a study of CXCR3-negative and CXCR3-positive naive CD8 T cells. Study findings and constraints: Hydrophobicity was higher for TRB CDR3s found in CXCR3-positive naive cells than in CXCR3-negative naive cells.

Points on this clonotype: Its antigen remains unknown.

The study made its TRB cDNA libraries by 5' RACE, adding UMI labels. TCRdb re-called the 5' RACE reads; every CDR3 protein appears as one record, without DNA. Seen in this sample are roughly 63,000 distinct CDR3 sequences; the ten most common clones hold 4% to 5.5%. Germline CDR1 and CDR2: SQVTM and ANQGSEA. The CDR3 covers 14 residues. The receptor's source is a human donor in good health. Some clones in this sample may be carry-over from other donors' samples. What was sequenced was naive CXCR3+ CD8+ T cells from blood. Indicated subset: CD45RO-CCR7+CD27+CD95- naive CD8+ T cells expressing CXCR3 (TNR3+). The chain links TRBV29-1 to TRBJ2-7; TCRdb's D gene call, TRBD1, goes unchecked for lack of DNA. The chain's CDR3 is CSVEKVNHRGEQYF.